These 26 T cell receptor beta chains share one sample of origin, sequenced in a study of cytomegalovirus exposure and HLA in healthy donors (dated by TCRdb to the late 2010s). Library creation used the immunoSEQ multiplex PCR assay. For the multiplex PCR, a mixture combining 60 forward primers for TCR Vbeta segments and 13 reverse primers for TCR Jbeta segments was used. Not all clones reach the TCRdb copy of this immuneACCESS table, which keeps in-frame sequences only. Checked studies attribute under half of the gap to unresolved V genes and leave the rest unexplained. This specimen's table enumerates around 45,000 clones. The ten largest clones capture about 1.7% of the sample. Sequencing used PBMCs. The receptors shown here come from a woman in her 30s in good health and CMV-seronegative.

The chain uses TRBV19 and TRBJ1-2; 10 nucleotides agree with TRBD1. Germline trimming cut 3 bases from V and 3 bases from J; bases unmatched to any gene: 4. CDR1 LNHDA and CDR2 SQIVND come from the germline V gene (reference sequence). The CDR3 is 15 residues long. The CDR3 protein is CASSISDRGDYGYTF. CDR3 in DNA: TGTGCCAGTAGTATTTCGGACAGGGGGGACTATGGCTACACCTTC.

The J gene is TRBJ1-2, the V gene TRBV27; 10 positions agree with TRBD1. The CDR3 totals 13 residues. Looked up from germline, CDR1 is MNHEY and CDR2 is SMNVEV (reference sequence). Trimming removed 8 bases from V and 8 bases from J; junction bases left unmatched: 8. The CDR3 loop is CASRGQGSGGYTF. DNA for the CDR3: TGTGCCAGCCGGGGACAGGGGAGTGGAGGCTACACCTTC.

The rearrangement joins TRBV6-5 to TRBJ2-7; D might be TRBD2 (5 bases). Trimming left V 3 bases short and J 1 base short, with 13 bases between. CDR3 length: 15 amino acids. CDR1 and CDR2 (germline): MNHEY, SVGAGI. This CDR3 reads CASSYSPTTSYEQYF. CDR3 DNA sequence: TGTGCCAGCAGTTATTCCCCGACTACTTCCTACGAGCAGTACTTC.

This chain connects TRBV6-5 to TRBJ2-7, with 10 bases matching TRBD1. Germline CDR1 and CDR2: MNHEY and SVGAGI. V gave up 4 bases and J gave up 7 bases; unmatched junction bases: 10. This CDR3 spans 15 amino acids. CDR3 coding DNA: TGTGCCAGCAGTTTTCGACAGGGGGCCCAGAGGGAGCAGTACTTC. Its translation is CASSFRQGAQREQYF.

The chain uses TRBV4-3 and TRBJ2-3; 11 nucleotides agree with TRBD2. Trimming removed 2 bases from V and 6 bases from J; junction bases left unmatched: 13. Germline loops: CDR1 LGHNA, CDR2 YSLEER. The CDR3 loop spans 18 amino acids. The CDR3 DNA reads TGCGCCAGCAGCCAACTCCATGTTAGCGGGAGGGAGAAGGATACGCAGTATTTT. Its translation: CASSQLHVSGREKDTQYF.

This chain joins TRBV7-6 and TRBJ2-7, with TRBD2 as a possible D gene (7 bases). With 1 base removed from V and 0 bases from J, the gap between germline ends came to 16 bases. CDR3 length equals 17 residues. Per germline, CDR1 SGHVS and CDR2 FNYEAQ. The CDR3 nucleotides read TGTGCCAGCAGCTTAGGGGGGGGAGTGACAGGCTCCTACGAGCAGTACTTC. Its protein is CASSLGGGVTGSYEQYF.

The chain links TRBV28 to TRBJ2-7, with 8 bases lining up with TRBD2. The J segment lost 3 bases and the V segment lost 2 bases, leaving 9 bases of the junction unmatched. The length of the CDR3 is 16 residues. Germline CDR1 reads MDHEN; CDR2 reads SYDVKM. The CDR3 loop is CASSLLWREDIYEQYF. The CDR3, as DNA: TGTGCCAGCAGTTTACTCTGGCGGGAGGACATCTACGAGCAGTACTTC.

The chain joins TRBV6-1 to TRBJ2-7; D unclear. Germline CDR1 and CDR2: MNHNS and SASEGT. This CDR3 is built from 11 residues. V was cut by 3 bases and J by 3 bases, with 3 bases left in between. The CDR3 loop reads CASSEYYEQYF. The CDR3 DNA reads TGTGCCAGCAGTGAGTACTACGAGCAGTACTTC.

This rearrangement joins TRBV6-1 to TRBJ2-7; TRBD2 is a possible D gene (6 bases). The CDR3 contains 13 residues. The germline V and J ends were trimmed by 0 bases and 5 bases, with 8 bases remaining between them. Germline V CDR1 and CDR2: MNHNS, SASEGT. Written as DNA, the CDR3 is TGTGCCAGCAGTGAAGCGCCGGGGGACGAGCAGTACTTC. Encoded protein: CASSEAPGDEQYF.

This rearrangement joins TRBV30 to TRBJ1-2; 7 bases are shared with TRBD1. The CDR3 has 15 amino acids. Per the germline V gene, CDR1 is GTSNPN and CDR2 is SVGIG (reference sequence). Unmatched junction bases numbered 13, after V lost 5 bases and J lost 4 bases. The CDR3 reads CAWGPPDRRVYGYTF. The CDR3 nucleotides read TGTGCCTGGGGGCCACCGGACAGGAGAGTCTATGGCTACACCTTC.

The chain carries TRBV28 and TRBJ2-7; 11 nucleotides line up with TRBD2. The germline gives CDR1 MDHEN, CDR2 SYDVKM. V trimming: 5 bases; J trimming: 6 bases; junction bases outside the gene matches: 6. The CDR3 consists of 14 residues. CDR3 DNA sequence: TGTGCCAGCAGTCCACCGGGACTAGCGGCCGAGCAGTACTTC. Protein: CASSPPGLAAEQYF.

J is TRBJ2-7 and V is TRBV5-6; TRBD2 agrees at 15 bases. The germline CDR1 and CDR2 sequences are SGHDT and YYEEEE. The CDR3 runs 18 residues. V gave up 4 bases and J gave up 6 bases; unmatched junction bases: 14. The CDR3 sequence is CASSPSSGLAGGWGEQYF. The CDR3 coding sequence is TGTGCCAGCAGCCCCTCCTCGGGACTAGCGGGAGGTTGGGGCGAGCAGTACTTC.

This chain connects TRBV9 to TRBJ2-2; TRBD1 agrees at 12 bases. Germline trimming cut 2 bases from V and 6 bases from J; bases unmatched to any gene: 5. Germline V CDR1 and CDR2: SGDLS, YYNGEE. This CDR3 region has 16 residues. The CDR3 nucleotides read TGTGCCAGCAGCGTCGGGACAGGGGGCGCGGCCGGGGAGCTGTTTTTT. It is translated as CASSVGTGGAAGELFF.

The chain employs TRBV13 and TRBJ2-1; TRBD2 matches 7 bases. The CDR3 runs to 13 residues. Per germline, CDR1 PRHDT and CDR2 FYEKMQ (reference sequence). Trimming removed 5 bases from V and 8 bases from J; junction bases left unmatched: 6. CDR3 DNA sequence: TGTGCCAGCAGCCCCCGGGAGGCCGATGAGCAGTTCTTC. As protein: CASSPREADEQFF.

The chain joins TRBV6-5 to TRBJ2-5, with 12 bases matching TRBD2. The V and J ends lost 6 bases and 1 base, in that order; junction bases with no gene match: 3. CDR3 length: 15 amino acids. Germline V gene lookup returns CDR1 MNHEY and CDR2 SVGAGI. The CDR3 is CASRRLAGAQETQYF. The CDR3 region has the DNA TGTGCCAGCAGACGACTAGCGGGGGCCCAAGAGACCCAGTACTTC.

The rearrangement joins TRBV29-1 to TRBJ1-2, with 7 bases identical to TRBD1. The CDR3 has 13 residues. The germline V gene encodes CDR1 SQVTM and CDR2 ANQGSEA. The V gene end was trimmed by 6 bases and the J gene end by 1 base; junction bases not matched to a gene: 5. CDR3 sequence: CSVAGTDNYGYTF. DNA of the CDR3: TGCAGCGTAGCCGGGACAGATAACTATGGCTACACCTTC. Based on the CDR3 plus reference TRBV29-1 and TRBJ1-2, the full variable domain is SAVISQKPSRDICQRGTSLTIQCQVDSQVTMMFWYRQQPGQSLTLIATANQGSEATYESGFVIDKFPISRPNLTFSTLTVSNMSPEDSSIYLCSVAGTDNYGYTFGSGTRLTVV.

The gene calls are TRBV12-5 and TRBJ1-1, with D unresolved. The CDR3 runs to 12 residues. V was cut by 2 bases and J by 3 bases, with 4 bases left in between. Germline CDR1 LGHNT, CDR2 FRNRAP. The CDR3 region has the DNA TGTGCTAGTGGTTTGACGGACACTGAAGCTTTCTTT. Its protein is CASGLTDTEAFF.

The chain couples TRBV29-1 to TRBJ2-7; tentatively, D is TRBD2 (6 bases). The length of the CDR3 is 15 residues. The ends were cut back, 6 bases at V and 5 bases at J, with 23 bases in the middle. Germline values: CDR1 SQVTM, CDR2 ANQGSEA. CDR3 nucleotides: TGCAGCGTCAAGGGACTCTTCTTACCCAATGACGAGCAGTACTTC. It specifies CSVKGLFLPNDEQYF.

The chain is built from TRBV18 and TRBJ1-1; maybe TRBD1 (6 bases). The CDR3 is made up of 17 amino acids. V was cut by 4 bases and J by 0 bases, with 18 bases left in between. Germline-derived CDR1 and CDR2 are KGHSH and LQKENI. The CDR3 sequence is CASSRTVGRGLNTEAFF. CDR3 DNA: TGTGCCAGCTCACGGACTGTCGGAAGGGGGTTGAACACTGAAGCTTTCTTT.

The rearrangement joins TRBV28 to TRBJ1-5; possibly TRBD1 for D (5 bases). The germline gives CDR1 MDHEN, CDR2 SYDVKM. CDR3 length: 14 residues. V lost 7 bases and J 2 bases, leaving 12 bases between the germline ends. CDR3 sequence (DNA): TGTGCCAGCATTTTGTCGGGGGGCAATCAGCCCCAGCATTTT. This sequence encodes CASILSGGNQPQHF.

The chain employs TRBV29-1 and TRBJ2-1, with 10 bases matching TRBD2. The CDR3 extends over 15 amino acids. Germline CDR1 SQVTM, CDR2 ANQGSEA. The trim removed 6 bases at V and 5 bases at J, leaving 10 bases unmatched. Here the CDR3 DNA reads TGCAGCGTAGAGTTAGCGGGAGGCGCCGACAATGAGCAGTTCTTC. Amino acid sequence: CSVELAGGADNEQFF.

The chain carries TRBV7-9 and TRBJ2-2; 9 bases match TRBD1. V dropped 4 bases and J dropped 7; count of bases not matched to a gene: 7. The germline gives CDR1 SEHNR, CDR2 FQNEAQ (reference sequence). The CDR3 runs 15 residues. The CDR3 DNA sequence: TGTGCCAGCAGCTCGGGGTACAGGGGGCTCGGGGAGCTGTTTTTT. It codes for CASSSGYRGLGELFF.

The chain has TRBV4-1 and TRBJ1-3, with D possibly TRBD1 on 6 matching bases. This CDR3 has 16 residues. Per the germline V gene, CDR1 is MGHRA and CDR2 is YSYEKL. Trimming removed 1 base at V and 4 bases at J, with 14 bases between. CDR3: CASSQGAGTGGNTIYF. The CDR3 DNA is TGCGCCAGCAGCCAAGGGGCAGGCACAGGGGGAAACACCATATATTTT.

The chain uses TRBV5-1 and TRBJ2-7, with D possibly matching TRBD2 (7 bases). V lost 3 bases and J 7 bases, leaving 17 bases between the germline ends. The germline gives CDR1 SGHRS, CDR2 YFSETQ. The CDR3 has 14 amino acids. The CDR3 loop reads CASSSTRGGEEQYF. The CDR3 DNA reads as TGCGCCAGCAGCTCTACAAGGGGGGGGGAAGAGCAGTACTTC.

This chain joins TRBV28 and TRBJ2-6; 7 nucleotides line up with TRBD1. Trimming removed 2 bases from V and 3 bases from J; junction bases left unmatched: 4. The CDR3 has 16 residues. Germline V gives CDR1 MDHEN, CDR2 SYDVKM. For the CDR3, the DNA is TGTGCCAGCAGTTTACCCGGGACAGTTGGGGCCAACGTCCTGACTTTC. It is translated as CASSLPGTVGANVLTF.

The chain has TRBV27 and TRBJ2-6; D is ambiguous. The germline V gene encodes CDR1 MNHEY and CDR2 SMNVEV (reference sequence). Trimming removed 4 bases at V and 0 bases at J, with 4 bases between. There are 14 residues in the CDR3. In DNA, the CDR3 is TGTGCCAGCAGTTCTCGCTCTGGGGCCAACGTCCTGACTTTC. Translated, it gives CASSSRSGANVLTF.